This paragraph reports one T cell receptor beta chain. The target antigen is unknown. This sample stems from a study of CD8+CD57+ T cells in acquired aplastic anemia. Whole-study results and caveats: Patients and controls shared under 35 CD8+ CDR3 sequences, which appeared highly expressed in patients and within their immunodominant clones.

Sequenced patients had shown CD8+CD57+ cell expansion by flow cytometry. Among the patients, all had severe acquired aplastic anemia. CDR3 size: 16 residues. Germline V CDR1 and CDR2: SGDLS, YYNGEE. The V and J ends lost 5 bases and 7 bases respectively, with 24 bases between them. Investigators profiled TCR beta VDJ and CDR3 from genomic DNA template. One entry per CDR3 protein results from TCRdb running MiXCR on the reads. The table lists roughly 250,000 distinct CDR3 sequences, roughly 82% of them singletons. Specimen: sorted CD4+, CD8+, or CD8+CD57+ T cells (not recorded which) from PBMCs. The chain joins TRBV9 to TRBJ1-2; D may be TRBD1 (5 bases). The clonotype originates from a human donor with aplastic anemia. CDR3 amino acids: CASRLAGDVLDFGYTF. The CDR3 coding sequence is TGTGCCAGCAGATTGGCGGGGGACGTGCTGGACTTTGGCTACACCTTC.